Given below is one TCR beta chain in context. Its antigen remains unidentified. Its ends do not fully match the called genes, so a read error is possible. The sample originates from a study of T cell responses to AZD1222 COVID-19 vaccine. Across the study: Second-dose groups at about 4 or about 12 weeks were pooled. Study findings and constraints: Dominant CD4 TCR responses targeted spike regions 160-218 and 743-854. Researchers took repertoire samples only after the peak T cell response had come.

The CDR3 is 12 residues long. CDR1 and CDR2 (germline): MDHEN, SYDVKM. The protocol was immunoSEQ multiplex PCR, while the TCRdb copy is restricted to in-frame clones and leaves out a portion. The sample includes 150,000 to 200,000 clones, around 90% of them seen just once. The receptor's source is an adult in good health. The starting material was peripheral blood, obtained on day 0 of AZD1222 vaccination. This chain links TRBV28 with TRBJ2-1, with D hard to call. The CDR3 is CLCGAPYNEQFF. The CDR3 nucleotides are TGCTTATGCGGAGCCCCTTACAATGAGCAGTTCTTC. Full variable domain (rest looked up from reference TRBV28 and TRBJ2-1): DVKVTQSSRYLVKRTGEKVFLECVQDMDHENMFWYRQDPGLGLRLIYFSYDVKMKEKGDIPEGYSVSREKKERFSLILESASTNQTSMYLCLCGAPYNEQFFGPGTRLTVL.